The 6 T cell receptor beta chains presented below share a single source sample, sequenced in a study of cytomegalovirus exposure and HLA in healthy donors. The PCR was carried out with 60 Vbeta primers and 13 Jbeta primers. TCRdb keeps only in-frame clones here, not all; method: immunoSEQ multiplex PCR. The sample comprises 55,000 to 75,000 clones, approximately 81% of which are singletons, and around 7.4% rests with the top ten. The sample taken for sequencing was PBMCs. The receptors come from a woman aged 25 to 39 in good health and CMV-seropositive.

This clone was observed a handful of times. The chain has TRBV10-2 and TRBJ2-1; tentatively, D is TRBD2 (5 bases). Germline V gives CDR1 WSHSY, CDR2 SAAADI. V lost 6 bases, J lost 5 bases, and 23 bases lay in between. The CDR3 is 17 residues long. In DNA, the CDR3 is TGCGCCAGCAGGGAATCTAGCTTGGGGTTGGCACACAATGAGCAGTTCTTC. This encodes CASRESSLGLAHNEQFF.

The chain uses TRBV28 and TRBJ1-4; TRBD1 aligns across 7 bases. The V segment lost 2 bases and the J segment 8 bases; nucleotides outside the gene matches: 11. In germline, CDR1 is MDHEN, CDR2 SYDVKM. The CDR3 has 16 amino acids. The CDR3 DNA follows: TGTGCCAGCAGTTTAACGACAGGGTGGGCTGCGGAAAAACTGTTTTTT. Amino acids: CASSLTTGWAAEKLFF. The variable domain in full, with the rest retrieved from reference TRBV28 and TRBJ1-4, is DVKVTQSSRYLVKRTGEKVFLECVQDMDHENMFWYRQDPGLGLRLIYFSYDVKMKEKGDIPEGYSVSREKKERFSLILESASTNQTSMYLCASSLTTGWAAEKLFFGSGTQLSVL.

The J gene is TRBJ2-7, the V gene TRBV6-5; 12 bases map to TRBD1. The germline gives CDR1 MNHEY, CDR2 SVGAGI. There are 15 residues in the CDR3. Germline trimming cut 6 bases from V and 6 bases from J; bases unmatched to any gene: 9. CDR3 sequence reads: CASSPNRDRGREQYF. Written as DNA, the CDR3 is TGTGCCAGCAGCCCGAACCGGGACAGGGGGCGCGAGCAGTACTTC.

The chain employs TRBV29-1 and TRBJ2-6; 7 nucleotides agree with TRBD1. Germline V gene data show CDR1 as SQVTM and CDR2 as ANQGSEA. This CDR3 contains 16 residues. Trimming cost V 7 bases and J 2 bases; bases outside gene matches: 11. The CDR3 region has the DNA TGCAGCGCCCTACACAGGGGAATAGCTGGGGCCAACGTCCTGACTTTC. Amino acid sequence: CSALHRGIAGANVLTF.

The chain joins TRBV7-2 to TRBJ2-4, with a tentative D call TRBD2 (6 bases). Trimming removed 3 bases at V and 15 bases at J, with 18 bases between. This CDR3 has 13 residues. Germline V gene data show CDR1 as SGHTA and CDR2 as FQGNSA. The CDR3 nucleotides are TGTGCCAGCAGCTTGGGCGGGATCGACTCAGGGTACTTC. Protein product: CASSLGGIDSGYF.

The V and J genes are TRBV30 and TRBJ2-7; D is undetermined. The V gene's germline CDR1 is GTSNPN and CDR2 SVGIG (reference sequence). The V end was cut by 1 base, the J end by 6 bases, with 13 bases between. The CDR3 loop spans 13 amino acids. The CDR3 nucleotides read TGTGCCTGGAGTGAAGTAGTAGGCGGCGAGCAGTACTTC. Its translation: CAWSEVVGGEQYF.